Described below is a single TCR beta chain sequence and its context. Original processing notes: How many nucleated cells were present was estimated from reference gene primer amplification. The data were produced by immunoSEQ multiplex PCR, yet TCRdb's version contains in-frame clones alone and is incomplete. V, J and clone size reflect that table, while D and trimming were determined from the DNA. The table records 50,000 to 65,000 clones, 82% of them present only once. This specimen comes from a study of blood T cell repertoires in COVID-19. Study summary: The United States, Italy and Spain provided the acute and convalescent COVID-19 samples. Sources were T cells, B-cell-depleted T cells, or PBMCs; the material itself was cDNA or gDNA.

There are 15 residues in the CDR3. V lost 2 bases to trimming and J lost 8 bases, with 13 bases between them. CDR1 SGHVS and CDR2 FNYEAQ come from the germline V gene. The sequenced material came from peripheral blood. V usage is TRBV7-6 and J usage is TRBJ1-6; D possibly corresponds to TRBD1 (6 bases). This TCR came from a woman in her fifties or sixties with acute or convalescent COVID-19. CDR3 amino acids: CASSLLQGDDSPLHF. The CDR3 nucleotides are TGTGCCAGCAGCTTACTACAGGGCGATGATTCACCCCTCCACTTT.